The 16 T cell receptor beta chains in this list originate from one sample, sequenced in a study of CD8 T cells in Susac syndrome. Reverse transcription used 0.5 to 1 ug RNA and random hexamers. TCRdb ran MiXCR on the immunoSEQ multiplex PCR reads and lists one entry per CDR3 protein. The top ten clones hold about 0.29% of a sample with 130,000 or so distinct CDR3 sequences, over 90% of them seen once. Sequenced: CD8+ T cells from PBMCs. The source of these receptors is a human donor with Susac syndrome.

CDR3 region: CASSQDGDSGGRTDTQYF. The CDR3, as DNA: TGCGCCAGCAGCCAAGATGGGGATAGCGGGGGGCGCACAGATACGCAGTATTTT. The chain carries TRBV4-3 and TRBJ2-3, with TRBD2 identical over 10 bases. CDR3 size: 18 residues. V lost 0 bases to trimming and J lost 1 base; unmatched junction nucleotides: 7. Per the germline V gene, CDR1 is LGHNA and CDR2 is YSLEER.

Written as DNA, the CDR3 is TGTGCCTGGGAACGGACAGGGAGTGACTATGGCTACACCTTC. Translated, it gives CAWERTGSDYGYTF. V and J are TRBV30 and TRBJ1-2; 8 nucleotides line up with TRBD1. Per the germline V gene, CDR1 is GTSNPN and CDR2 is SVGIG (reference sequence). With V trimmed by 5 bases and J by 3 bases, 8 bases remained unmatched. This CDR3 comprises 14 residues.

The chain recombines TRBV9 with TRBJ2-5; unclear D gene. V shed 1 base and J shed 5 bases, with 6 bases lying between them. Germline V gene lookup returns CDR1 SGDLS and CDR2 YYNGEE. The CDR3 covers 12 residues. The CDR3: CASSVSGETQYF. CDR3 coding DNA: TGTGCCAGCAGCGTATCGGGTGAGACCCAGTACTTC.

The chain is built from TRBV7-9 and TRBJ1-5; D is uncertain. The CDR3 has 19 amino acids. CDR1 and CDR2 from the germline V gene are SEHNR and FQNEAQ (reference sequence). Deletions cut 5 bases from V and 0 bases from J, with 23 bases between. The CDR3 DNA sequence: TGTGCCAGCAGCCCCGGGGAGGTGTTCGGGCGTCCTAGCAATCAGCCCCAGCATTTT. Translation: CASSPGEVFGRPSNQPQHF.

CDR3 sequence reads: CASSFSSADNYGYTF. CDR3 DNA sequence: TGTGCCAGCAGTTTTTCTTCCGCGGACAACTATGGCTACACCTTC. The chain has TRBV27 and TRBJ1-2; D uncertain. V gave up 3 bases and J gave up 2 bases, with 13 bases separating them. CDR3 length: 15 amino acids. Germline V gives CDR1 MNHEY, CDR2 SMNVEV (reference sequence).

The chain carries TRBV20-1 and TRBJ2-7, with TRBD2 matching over 8 bases. Germline loops: CDR1 DFQATT, CDR2 SNEGSKA (reference sequence). The CDR3 covers 14 residues. This CDR3 is CAGGGPDPTYEQYF. The CDR3 nucleotides read TGCGCGGGCGGGGGGCCCGATCCCACCTACGAGCAGTACTTC.

The rearrangement uses TRBV6-6 and TRBJ1-4; D is ambiguous. Germline loops: CDR1 MNHNY, CDR2 SVGAGI (reference sequence). V gave up 5 bases and J gave up 10 bases, with 20 bases separating them. This CDR3 is 15 amino acids long. The chain's CDR3 is CASSTPDGSMRKLFF. The DNA of the CDR3 is TGTGCCAGCAGTACCCCCGACGGGTCGATGCGAAAACTGTTTTTT.

This chain joins TRBV7-9 and TRBJ1-2; D is perhaps TRBD1 (6 bases). The germline V gene encodes CDR1 SEHNR and CDR2 FQNEAQ (reference sequence). V lost 5 bases, J lost 2 bases, and 15 bases lay in between. The CDR3 runs 15 residues. The CDR3 sequence is CASSPTGRGNYGYTF. The CDR3 coding sequence is TGTGCCAGCAGCCCGACAGGCAGGGGCAACTATGGCTACACCTTC.

The rearrangement links TRBV9 to TRBJ2-1, with D possibly TRBD1 on 6 matching bases. The CDR3 has 14 amino acids. Deletions cut 7 bases from V and 4 bases from J, with 15 bases between. CDR1 and CDR2 from the germline V gene are SGDLS and YYNGEE. CDR3 coding DNA: TGTGCCAGCGCCGGGACGGGGACATACAATGAGCAGTTCTTC. Translated, it gives CASAGTGTYNEQFF. The full variable domain, rest sourced from reference TRBV9 and TRBJ2-1, is DSGVTQTPKHLITATGQRVTLRCSPRSGDLSVYWYQQSLDQGLQFLIQYYNGEERAKGNILERFSAQQFPDLHSELNLSSLELGDSALYFCASAGTGTYNEQFFGPGTRLTVL.

The genes are TRBV6-5 and TRBJ1-5; TRBD1 is a possible D gene (6 bases). CDR3 length equals 14 residues. Trimming took 5 bases from V and 3 from J, leaving 11 bases between them. Germline CDR1 and CDR2: MNHEY and SVGAGI. The CDR3 region has the DNA TGTGCCAGCAGTCCACAGGGACCCAATCAGCCCCAGCATTTT. Translating gives CASSPQGPNQPQHF.

This chain uses TRBV29-1 with TRBJ2-2, with D hard to call. Trimming took off 5 bases at V and 4 bases at J, with 8 bases between the two ends. Germline lookup yields CDR1 SQVTM and CDR2 ANQGSEA. This CDR3 has 12 amino acids. The CDR3 is CSVPGSTGELFF. Written as DNA, the CDR3 is TGCAGCGTTCCGGGTAGCACCGGGGAGCTGTTTTTT.

The chain has TRBV27 and TRBJ1-2; TRBD1 matches at 8 bases. This CDR3 has 16 residues. Germline trimming cut 2 bases from V and 2 bases from J; bases unmatched to any gene: 7. The V gene's germline CDR1 is MNHEY and CDR2 SMNVEV (reference sequence). The CDR3 sequence: CASSLRGAGGNYGYTF. The CDR3 DNA sequence: TGTGCCAGCAGTTTAAGGGGAGCAGGGGGCAACTATGGCTACACCTTC.

V and J are TRBV9 and TRBJ2-1; 9 nucleotides match TRBD1. The CDR3 loop spans 14 amino acids. V was pared by 5 bases and J by 3 bases, with 3 bases of the junction left unmatched. CDR1 is SGDLS and CDR2 is YYNGEE in the germline V gene. As DNA, the CDR3 is TGTGCCAGCAGTACAGGGGGCGGCTACAATGAGCAGTTCTTC. It specifies CASSTGGGYNEQFF.

The chain carries TRBV14 and TRBJ2-3; no clear D. The CDR3 extends over 16 amino acids. Trimming removed 0 bases at V and 0 bases at J, with 10 bases between. Germline V gives CDR1 SGHDN, CDR2 FVKESK. CDR3 protein: CASSQEPEVSTDTQYF. The CDR3 DNA reads TGTGCCAGCAGCCAAGAGCCTGAAGTTAGCACAGATACGCAGTATTTT.

The genes are TRBV7-6 and TRBJ2-7; 7 bases are shared with TRBD1. Germline V lookup: CDR1 SGHVS, CDR2 FNYEAQ. CDR3 size: 16 residues. The V and J ends lost 5 bases and 2 bases, in that order; junction bases with no gene match: 12. The CDR3 protein is CASSGENRGRPYEQYF. In DNA form, the CDR3 reads TGTGCCAGCAGCGGGGAGAACAGGGGCCGGCCCTACGAGCAGTACTTC.

The chain is built from TRBV27 and TRBJ1-2, with 9 bases aligning to TRBD1. Trimming took 6 bases from V and 4 from J; bases not matched to a gene: 9. The CDR3 has 15 amino acids. Germline lookup yields CDR1 MNHEY and CDR2 SMNVEV (reference sequence). The CDR3 DNA is TGTGCCAGCAGCCCTACACAGGGGGCAGTCTATGGCTACACCTTC. Translation gives CASSPTQGAVYGYTF.